This T cell receptor beta chain was recorded in a study of cytomegalovirus exposure and HLA in healthy donors. The PCR had 60 Vbeta and 13 Jbeta primers. TCRdb's table, derived via immunoSEQ multiplex PCR, lists solely in-frame clones and lacks some. The sample includes approximately 150,000 clones, approximately 67% seen only once; the top ten take roughly 6%. The CDR3 length is 16 residues. Between the trimmed V and J ends, which lost 1 base and 0 bases, there was a span of 11 bases. CDR1 and CDR2 (germline): KGHSH, LQKENI. V is TRBV18 and J is TRBJ2-3; D is unclear. The clonotype comes from a woman aged 55-69 years in good health and CMV-seronegative. What was sequenced was PBMCs. Written as DNA, the CDR3 is TGTGCCAGCTCACCACTGAGGCCGTCGAGCACAGATACGCAGTATTTT. It translates to CASSPLRPSSTDTQYF.